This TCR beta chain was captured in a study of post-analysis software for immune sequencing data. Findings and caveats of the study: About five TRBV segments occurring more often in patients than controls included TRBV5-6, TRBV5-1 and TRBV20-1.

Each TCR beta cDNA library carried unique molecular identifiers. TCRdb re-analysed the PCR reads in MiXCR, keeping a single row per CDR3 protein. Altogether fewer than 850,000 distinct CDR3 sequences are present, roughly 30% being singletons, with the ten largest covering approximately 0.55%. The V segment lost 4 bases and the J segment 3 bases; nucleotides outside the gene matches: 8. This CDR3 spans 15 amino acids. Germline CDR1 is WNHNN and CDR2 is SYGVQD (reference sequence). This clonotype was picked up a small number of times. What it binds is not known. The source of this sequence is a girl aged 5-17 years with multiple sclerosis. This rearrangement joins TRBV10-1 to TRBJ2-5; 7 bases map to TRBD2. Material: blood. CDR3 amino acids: CASSGTSGGKETQYF. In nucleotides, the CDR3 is TGCGCCAGCAGTGGGACGTCGGGAGGTAAAGAGACCCAGTACTTC.